This TCR beta chain was obtained from a study of PD-L1 blockade in urothelial cancer. In the study overall: Patients initiated atezolizumab at some point between 2013 and 2015 at 1,200 mg intravenously every 3 weeks. Study-level findings and limits: By 3 weeks, tumor-associated blood clones had expanded more in durable-benefit patients.

This clone has only a few counts. As yet, its antigen is unknown. PCRs each included synthetic TCR analog templates spiked in. Sequencing used immunoSEQ multiplex PCR; TCRdb keeps in-frame clones, though not all of them. The table has 75,000 to 100,000 clones, 70% to 90% seen once. Described time point: peripheral blood 6 weeks after treatment start. Sample contribution per patient ranged from 1 to 8, covering pretreatment and on-treatment. The sequencing here drew on PBMCs, taken around atezolizumab (anti-PD-L1) treatment. The TCR sequence derives from a man in his 70s with urothelial cancer.

CDR3 region: CASSVTRLGNQPQHF. CDR3 nucleotides: TGTGCCAGCAGTGTCACCCGTCTAGGCAATCAGCCCCAGCATTTT. The chain employs TRBV6-5 and TRBJ1-5, with unresolved D. The germline V gene encodes CDR1 MNHEY and CDR2 SVGAGI. The ends were cut back, 5 bases at V and 2 bases at J, with 13 bases in the middle. The CDR3 covers 15 residues.